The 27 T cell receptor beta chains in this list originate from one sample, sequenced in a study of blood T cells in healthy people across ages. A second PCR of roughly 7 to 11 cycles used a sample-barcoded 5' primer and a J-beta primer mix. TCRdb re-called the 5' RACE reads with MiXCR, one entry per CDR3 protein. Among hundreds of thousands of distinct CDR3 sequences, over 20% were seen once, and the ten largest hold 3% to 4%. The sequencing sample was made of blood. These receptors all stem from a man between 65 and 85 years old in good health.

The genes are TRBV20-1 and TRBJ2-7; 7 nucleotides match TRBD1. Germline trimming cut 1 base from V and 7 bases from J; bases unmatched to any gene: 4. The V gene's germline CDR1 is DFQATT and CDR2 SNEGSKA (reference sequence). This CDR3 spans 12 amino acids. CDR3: CSARVSDREQYF. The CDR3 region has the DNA TGCAGTGCTAGAGTTTCGGACAGGGAGCAGTACTTC.

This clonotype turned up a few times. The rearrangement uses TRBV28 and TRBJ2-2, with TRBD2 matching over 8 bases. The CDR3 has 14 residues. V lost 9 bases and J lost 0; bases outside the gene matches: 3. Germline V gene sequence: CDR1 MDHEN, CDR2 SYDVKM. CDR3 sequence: CASMREANTGELFF. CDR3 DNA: TGTGCCAGTATGCGGGAGGCGAACACCGGGGAGCTGTTTTTT.

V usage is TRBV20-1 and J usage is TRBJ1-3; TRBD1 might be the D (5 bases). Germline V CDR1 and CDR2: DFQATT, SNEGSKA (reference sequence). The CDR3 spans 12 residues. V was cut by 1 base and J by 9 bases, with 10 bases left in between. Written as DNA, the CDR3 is TGCAGTGCTAGAGGGGGAAGGGGCACCATATATTTT. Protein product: CSARGGRGTIYF.

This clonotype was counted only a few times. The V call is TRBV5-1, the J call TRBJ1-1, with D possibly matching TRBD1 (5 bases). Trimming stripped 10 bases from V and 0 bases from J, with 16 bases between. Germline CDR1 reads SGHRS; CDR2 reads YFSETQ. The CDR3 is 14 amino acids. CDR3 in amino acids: CASRGAAMNTEAFF. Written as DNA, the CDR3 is TGCGCCTCCCGGGGCGCAGCTATGAACACTGAAGCTTTCTTT.

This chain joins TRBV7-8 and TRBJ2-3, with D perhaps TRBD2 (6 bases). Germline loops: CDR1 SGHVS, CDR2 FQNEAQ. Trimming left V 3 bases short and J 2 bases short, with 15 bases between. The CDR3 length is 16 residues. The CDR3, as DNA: TGTGCCAGCAGCTTCAATAGCGGTAGCGTCACAGATACGCAGTATTTT. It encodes CASSFNSGSVTDTQYF. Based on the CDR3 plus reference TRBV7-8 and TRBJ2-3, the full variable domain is GAGVSQSPRYKVAKRGQDVALRCDPISGHVSLFWYQQALGQGPEFLTYFQNEAQLDKSGLPSDRFFAERPEGSVSTLKIQRTQQEDSAVYLCASSFNSGSVTDTQYFGPGTRLTVL.

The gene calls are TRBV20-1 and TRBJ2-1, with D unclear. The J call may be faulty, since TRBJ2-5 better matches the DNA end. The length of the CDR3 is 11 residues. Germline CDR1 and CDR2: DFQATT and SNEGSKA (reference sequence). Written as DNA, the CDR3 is TGCAGTGCTTCTGACCAGAGCACCCAGTACTTC. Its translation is CSASDQSTQYF.

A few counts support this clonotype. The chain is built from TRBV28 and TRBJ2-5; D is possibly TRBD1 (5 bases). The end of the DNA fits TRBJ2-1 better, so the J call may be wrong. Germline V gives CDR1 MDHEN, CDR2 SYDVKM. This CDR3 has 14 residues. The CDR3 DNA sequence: TGTGCCAGCACTGGGGCAGGGCGATTCAATGAGCAGTTCTTC. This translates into CASTGAGRFNEQFF.

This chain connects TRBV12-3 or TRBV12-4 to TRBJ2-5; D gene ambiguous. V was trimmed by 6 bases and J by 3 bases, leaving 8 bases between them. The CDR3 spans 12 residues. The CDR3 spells CASRGNEETQYF. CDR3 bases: TGTGCCAGCAGGGGGAATGAAGAGACCCAGTACTTC.

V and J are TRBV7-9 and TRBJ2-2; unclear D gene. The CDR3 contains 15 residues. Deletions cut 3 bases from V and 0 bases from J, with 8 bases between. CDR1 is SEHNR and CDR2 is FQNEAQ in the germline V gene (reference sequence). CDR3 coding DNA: TGTGCCAGCAGCTTGGGTAGATCGAACACCGGGGAGCTGTTTTTT. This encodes CASSLGRSNTGELFF.

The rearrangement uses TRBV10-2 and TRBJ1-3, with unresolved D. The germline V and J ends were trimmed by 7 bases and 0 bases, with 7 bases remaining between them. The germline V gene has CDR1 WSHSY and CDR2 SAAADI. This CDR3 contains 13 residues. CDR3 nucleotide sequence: TGCGCCAGCACAGCTATCTCTGGAAACACCATATATTTT. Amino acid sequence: CASTAISGNTIYF.

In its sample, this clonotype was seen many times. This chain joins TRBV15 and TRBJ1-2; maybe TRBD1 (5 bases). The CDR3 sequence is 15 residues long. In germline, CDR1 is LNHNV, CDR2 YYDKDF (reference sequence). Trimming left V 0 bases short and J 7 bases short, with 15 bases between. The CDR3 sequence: CATSRDLGVLSGYTF. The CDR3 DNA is TGTGCCACCAGCAGAGATTTGGGGGTTTTAAGTGGCTACACCTTC.

CDR3 nucleotide sequence: TGTGCCATCAGTGGGGTCGACAATGAGCAGTTCTTC. Amino acid sequence: CAISGVDNEQFF. The V and J genes are TRBV10-3 and TRBJ2-1; D remains unclear. Trimming removed 4 bases from V and 5 bases from J, with 6 bases in between. This CDR3 is 12 amino acids long. From germline, CDR1 is ENHRY and CDR2 SYGVKD.

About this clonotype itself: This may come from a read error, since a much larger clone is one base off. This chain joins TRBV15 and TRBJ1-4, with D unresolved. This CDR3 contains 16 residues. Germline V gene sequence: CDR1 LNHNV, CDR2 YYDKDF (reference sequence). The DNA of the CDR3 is TGTGCCACCAGCGGAGATCCGCCAGGAGGTAGTGAAAAACTGTTTTTT. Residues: CATSGDPPGGSEKLFF.

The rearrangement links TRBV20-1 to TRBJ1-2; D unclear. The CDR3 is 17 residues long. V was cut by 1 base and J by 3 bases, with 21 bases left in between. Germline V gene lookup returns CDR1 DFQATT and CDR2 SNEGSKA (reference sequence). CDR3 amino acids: CSARVGRSEGRHYGYTF. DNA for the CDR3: TGCAGTGCTAGAGTTGGCAGGTCGGAGGGTAGGCACTATGGCTACACCTTC.

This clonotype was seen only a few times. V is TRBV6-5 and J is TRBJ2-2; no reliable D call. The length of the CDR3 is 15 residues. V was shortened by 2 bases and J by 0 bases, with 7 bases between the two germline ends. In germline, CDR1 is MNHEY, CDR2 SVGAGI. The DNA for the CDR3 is TGTGCCAGCAGTTACGATCCCGCGAACACCGGGGAGCTGTTTTTT. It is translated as CASSYDPANTGELFF.

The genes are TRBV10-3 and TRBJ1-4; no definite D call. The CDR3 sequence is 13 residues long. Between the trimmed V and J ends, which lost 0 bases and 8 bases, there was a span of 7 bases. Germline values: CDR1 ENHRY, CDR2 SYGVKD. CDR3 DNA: TGTGCCATCAGTGAGTCGACAACGGAAAAACTGTTTTTT. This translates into CAISESTTEKLFF.

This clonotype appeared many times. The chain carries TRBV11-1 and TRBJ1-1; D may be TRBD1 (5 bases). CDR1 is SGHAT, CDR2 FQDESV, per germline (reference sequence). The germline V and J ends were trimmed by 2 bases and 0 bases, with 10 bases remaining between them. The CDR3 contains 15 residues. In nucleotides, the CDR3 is TGTGCCAGCAGCTTAAACCCAGGGATGAACACTGAAGCTTTCTTT. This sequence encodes CASSLNPGMNTEAFF.

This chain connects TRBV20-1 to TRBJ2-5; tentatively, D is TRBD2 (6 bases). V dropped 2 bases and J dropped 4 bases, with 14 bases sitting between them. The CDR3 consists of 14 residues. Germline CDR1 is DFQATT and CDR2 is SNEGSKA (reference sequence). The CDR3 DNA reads TGCAGTGCTAGAACGGGAGCAATTGGAGAGACCCAGTACTTC. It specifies CSARTGAIGETQYF.

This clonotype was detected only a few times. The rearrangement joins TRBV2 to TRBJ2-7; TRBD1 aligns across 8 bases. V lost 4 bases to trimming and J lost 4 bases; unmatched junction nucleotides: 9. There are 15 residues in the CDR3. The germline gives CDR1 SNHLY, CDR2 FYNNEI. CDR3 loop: CASSVVETGAYEQYF. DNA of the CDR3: TGTGCCAGCAGTGTAGTCGAGACAGGGGCGTACGAGCAGTACTTC.

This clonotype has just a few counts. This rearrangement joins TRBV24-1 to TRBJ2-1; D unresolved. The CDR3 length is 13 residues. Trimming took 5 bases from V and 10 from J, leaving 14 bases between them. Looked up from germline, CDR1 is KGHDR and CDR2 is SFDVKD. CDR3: CATSAGGYSEQFF. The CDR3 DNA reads TGTGCCACCAGTGCTGGCGGCTATTCGGAGCAGTTCTTC.

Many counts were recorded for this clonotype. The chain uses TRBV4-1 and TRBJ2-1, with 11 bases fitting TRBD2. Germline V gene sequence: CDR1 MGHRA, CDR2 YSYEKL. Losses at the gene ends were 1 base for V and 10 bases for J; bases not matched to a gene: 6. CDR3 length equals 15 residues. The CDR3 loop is CASSQGTSGSREQFF. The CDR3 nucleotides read TGCGCCAGCAGCCAAGGAACTAGCGGGAGCAGAGAGCAGTTCTTC.

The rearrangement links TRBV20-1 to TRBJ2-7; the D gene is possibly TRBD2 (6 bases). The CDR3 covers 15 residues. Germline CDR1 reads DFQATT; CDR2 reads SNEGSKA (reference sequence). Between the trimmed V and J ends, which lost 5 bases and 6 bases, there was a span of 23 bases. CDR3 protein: CSAAPGDRLLFEQYF. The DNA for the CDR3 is TGCAGTGCTGCACCGGGGGACCGGCTTTTGTTCGAGCAGTACTTC.

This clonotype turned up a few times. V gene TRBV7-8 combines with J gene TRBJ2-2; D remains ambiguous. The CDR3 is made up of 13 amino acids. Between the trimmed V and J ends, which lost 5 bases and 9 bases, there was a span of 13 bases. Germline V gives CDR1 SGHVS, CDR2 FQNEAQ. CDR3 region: CASSTRTGRELFF. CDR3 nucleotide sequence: TGTGCCAGCAGCACCCGGACCGGGCGGGAGCTGTTTTTT. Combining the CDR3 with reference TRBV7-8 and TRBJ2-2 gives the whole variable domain GAGVSQSPRYKVAKRGQDVALRCDPISGHVSLFWYQQALGQGPEFLTYFQNEAQLDKSGLPSDRFFAERPEGSVSTLKIQRTQQEDSAVYLCASSTRTGRELFFGEGSRLTVL.

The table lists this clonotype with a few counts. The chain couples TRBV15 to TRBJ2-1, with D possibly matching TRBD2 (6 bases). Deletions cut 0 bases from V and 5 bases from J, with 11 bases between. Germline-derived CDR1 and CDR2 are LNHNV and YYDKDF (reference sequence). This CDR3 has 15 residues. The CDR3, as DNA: TGTGCCACCAGCAGAGATCGTGGGAGGAACAATGAGCAGTTCTTC. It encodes CATSRDRGRNNEQFF.

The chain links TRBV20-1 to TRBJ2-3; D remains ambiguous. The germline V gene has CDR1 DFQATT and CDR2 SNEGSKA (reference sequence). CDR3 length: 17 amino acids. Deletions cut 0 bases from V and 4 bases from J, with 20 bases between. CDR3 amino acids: CSARDQASMGLSDTQYF. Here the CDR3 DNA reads TGCAGTGCTAGAGATCAAGCTAGTATGGGGTTATCAGATACGCAGTATTTT.

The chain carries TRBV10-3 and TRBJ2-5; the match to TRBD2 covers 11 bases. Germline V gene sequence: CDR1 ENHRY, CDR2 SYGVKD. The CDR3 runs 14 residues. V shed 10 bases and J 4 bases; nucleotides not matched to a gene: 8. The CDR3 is CATSPGLAAETQYF. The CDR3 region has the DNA TGTGCCACATCCCCGGGACTAGCGGCAGAGACCCAGTACTTC.

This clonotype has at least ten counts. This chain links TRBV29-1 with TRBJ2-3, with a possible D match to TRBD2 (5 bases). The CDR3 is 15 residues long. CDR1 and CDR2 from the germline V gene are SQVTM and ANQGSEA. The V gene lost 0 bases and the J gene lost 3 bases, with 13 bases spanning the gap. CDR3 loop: CSVEETTLVTDTQYF. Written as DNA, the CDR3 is TGCAGCGTTGAAGAGACGACACTAGTTACAGATACGCAGTATTTT.